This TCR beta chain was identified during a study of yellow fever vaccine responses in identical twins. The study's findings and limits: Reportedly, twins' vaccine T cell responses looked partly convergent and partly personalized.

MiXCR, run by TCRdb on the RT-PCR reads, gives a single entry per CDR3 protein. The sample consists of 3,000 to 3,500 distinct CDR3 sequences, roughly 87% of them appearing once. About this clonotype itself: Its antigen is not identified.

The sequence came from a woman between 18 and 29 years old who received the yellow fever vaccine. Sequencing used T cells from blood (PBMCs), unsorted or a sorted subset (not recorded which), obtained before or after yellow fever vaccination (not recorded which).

As DNA, the CDR3 is TGTGCCAGCACCGACAGGACGGAGCAGTACTTC. This gives the protein CASTDRTEQYF. The V and J genes are TRBV12-3 or TRBV12-4 and TRBJ2-7; tentative D call: TRBD1 (6 bases). This CDR3 comprises 11 residues. Trimming took 7 bases from V and 7 from J, leaving 11 bases between them.